This T cell receptor beta chain appears in the sequencing data of a study of identical twins. Regarding the study as a whole: Excess twin sharing in beta out-of-frame sequences was weaker. Invariant populations such as MAIT and iNKT cells could partly muddle zero-insertion analyses. It was out-of-frame TCR alpha sharing in monozygotic twins that models underestimated.

Trimming removed 1 base at V and 3 bases at J, with 9 bases between. The CDR3 is 14 amino acids. The germline V gene encodes CDR1 MDHEN and CDR2 SYDVKM. Many counts were recorded for this clonotype. Its antigen is unknown. TCRdb ran MiXCR on the 5' RACE reads and lists one entry per CDR3 protein. This sample has hundreds of thousands of distinct CDR3 sequences, with under 9% found just once. These same data were also listed under a study on yellow fever vaccine responses in identical twins. That report notes: Vaccine T cell responses of twins reportedly seemed partly convergent and partly personalized.

The sample taken for sequencing was memory (CD45RO+) T cells sorted from blood. The TCR was taken from a woman aged 18-29 years in good health. The gene calls are TRBV28 and TRBJ1-2; D may be TRBD1 (6 bases). The CDR3 sequence: CASSLSGVDYGYTF. In DNA, the CDR3 is TGTGCCAGCAGTTTATCAGGGGTTGACTATGGCTACACCTTC.